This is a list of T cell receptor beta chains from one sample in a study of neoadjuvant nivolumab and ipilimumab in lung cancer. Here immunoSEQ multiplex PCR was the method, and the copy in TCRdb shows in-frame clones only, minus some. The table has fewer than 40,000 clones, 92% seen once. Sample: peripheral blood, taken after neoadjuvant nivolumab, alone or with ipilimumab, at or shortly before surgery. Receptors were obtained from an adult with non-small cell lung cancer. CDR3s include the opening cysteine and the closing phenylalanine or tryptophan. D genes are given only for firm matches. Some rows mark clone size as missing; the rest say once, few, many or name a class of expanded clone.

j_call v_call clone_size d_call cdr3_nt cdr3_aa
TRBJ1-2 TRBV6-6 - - TGTGCCAGCAGTGGCGGGGTAAGGGAGCATGGCTACACCTTC CASSGGVREHGYTF
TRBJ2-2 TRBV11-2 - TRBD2 TGTGCCAGCAGCCCCTGGGGGGTAGCGGGAGACATCACCGGGGAGCTGTTTTTT CASSPWGVAGDITGELFF
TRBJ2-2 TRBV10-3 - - TGTGCCATCAATGGGGGTTCAGCGGGTAACACCGGGGAGCTGTTTTTT CAINGGSAGNTGELFF
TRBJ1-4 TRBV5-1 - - TGCGCCAGCAGCTTGGGGGACGGATTACCAACTAATGAAAAACTGTTTTTT CASSLGDGLPTNEKLFF
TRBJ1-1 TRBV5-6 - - TGTGCCAGCAGCCCGGGACGGAGGAACACTGAAGCTTTCTTT CASSPGRRNTEAFF
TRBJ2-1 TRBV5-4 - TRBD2 TGTGCCAGCAGCTCTGCCCGTTCTAGCGGAAACTCCTACAATGAGCAGTTCTTC CASSSARSSGNSYNEQFF
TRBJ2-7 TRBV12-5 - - TGTGCTAGTGGTTTGGACAGGGACTACGAGCAGTACTTC CASGLDRDYEQYF
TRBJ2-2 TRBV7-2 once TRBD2 TGTGCCAGCAGCTTTCGACTAGCGGACACCGGGGAGCTGTTTTTT CASSFRLADTGELFF
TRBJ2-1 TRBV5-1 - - TGCGCCAGCAGCTCCCCTAGCGACCCTTACAATGAGCAGTTCTTC CASSSPSDPYNEQFF
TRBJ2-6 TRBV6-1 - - TGTGCCAGCAGTGAAGCGCGACCCCAGGCCAACGTCCTGACTTTC CASSEARPQANVLTF
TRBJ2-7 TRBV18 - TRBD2 TGTGCCAGCTCCTATGGGGCGGGAGGGCCGAACGAGCAGTACTTC CASSYGAGGPNEQYF
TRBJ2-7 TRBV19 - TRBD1 TGTGCCAGTAGCCGGGGACAGGGTATCAACGAGCAGTACTTC CASSRGQGINEQYF
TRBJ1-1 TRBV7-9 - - TGTGCCAGCAGTTCTTCTTCGGGACGGAGGAACACTGAAGCTTTCTTT CASSSSSGRRNTEAFF
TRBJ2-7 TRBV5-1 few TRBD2 TGCGCCAGCAGCTTACTAGCGGGAGATCACGAGCAGTACTTC CASSLLAGDHEQYF
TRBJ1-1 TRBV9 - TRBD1 TGTGCCAGCAGCGTAGCTCCAGGGGGCGGCACTGAAGCTTTCTTT CASSVAPGGGTEAFF
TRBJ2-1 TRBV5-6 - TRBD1 TGTGCCAGTCTCCGGGACAGGGGTTACAATGAGCAGTTCTTC CASLRDRGYNEQFF
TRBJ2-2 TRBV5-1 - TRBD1 TGCGCCAGCAGCTATAAACAGGGGGCGCTGACCGGGGAGCTGTTTTTT CASSYKQGALTGELFF
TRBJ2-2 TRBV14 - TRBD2 TGTGCCAGCAGCCCGGGACTAGCGGGCGCTTCCACCGGGGAGCTGTTTTTT CASSPGLAGASTGELFF
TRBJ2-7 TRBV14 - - TGTGCCAGCAGTGGGAGCGTGACCTACGAGCAGTACTTC CASSGSVTYEQYF
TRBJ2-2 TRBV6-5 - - TGTGCCAGCAGTTACGTCCCTCCGGGGACCGGGGAGCTGTTTTTT CASSYVPPGTGELFF
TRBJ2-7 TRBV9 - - TGTGCCAGCAGCATTCTAGGGGGGGAGGAGGGTTGGTACGAGCAGTACTTC CASSILGGEEGWYEQYF
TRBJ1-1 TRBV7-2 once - TGTGCCAGCAGAATGGCGGTCGCGGACACTGAAGCTTTCTTT CASRMAVADTEAFF
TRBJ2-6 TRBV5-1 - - TGCGCCAGCAGCTTGGTTATCTCTGGGGCCAACGTCCTGACTTTC CASSLVISGANVLTF
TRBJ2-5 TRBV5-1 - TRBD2 TGCGCCAGCAGCTTCACTATTAGCGGGGTCCAAGAGACCCAGTACTTC CASSFTISGVQETQYF
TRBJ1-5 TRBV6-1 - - TGTGCCAGCTGTCCCGGCCCTCTCGGGAATCAGCCCCAGCATTTT CASCPGPLGNQPQHF
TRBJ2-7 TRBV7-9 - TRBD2 TGTGCCAGCAGCGTAAGCGGGGTATACGAGCAGTACTTC CASSVSGVYEQYF
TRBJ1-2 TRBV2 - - TGTGCCAGCAGTGAAGGGGGGGGTGTCCTCTATGGCTACACCTTC CASSEGGGVLYGYTF
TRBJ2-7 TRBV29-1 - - TGCAGCGTTGAAGATCTTGTGGGGGGCATTGAGCAGTACTTC CSVEDLVGGIEQYF
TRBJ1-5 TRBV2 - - TGTGCCAGCACGGAATATAGCAATCAGCCCCAGCATTTT CASTEYSNQPQHF
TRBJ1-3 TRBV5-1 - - TGCGCCAGCAGCTCCACCGACAATTCTGGAAACACCATATATTTT CASSSTDNSGNTIYF
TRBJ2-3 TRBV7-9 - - TGTGCCAGCAGCTCGAGGGACTTAAGCACAGATACGCAGTATTTT CASSSRDLSTDTQYF
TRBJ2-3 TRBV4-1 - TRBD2 TGCGCCAGCAGCCAAGTGCTCGGGAGGGTCACAGATACGCAGTATTTT CASSQVLGRVTDTQYF
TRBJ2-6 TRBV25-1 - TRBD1 TGTGCCAGCAGTGACGGGACAGGGCCCTCTGGGGCCAACGTCCTGACTTTC CASSDGTGPSGANVLTF
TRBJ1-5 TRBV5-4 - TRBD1 TGTGCCAGCAGCTTGGACAGGGGTCAGCCCCAGCATTTT CASSLDRGQPQHF
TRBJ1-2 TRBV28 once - TGTGCCAGCAGGCCTGGGTTCGCGCCTAACTATGGCTACACCTTC CASRPGFAPNYGYTF
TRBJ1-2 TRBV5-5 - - TGTGCCAGCAGCTTGGGGACAGACCTCTATGGCTACACCTTC CASSLGTDLYGYTF
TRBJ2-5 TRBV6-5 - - TGTGCCAGCAGTTACCTGACAGGACAAGAGACCCAGTACTTC CASSYLTGQETQYF
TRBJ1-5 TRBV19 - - TGTGCCTCTAAGGGGGGTAGGATTCAGCCCCAGCATTTT CASKGGRIQPQHF
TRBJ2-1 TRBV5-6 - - TGTGCCAGCAGCTTGGGGGTCAATGAGCAGTTCTTC CASSLGVNEQFF
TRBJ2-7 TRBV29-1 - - TGCAGCGTTGCGGGATCAGGAATCTCCTACGAGCAGTACTTC CSVAGSGISYEQYF
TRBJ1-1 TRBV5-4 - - TGTGCCAGCAGCCCACGACTGATGAACACTGAAGCTTTCTTT CASSPRLMNTEAFF
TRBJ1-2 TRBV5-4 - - TGTGCCAGCAGCTCTAAGACGGACAGACCTAACTATGGCTACACCTTC CASSSKTDRPNYGYTF
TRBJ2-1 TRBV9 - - TGTGCCAGCAGCGCTCAAACCTCTAGCGCGTCTGGTGAGCAGTTCTTC CASSAQTSSASGEQFF
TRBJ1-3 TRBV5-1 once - TGCGCCAGCAGAGAGGGCTCTGGAAACACCATATATTTT CASREGSGNTIYF
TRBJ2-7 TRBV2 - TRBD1 TGTGCCAGCAGTCTTACAGGGGGCGAGCAGTACTTC CASSLTGGEQYF
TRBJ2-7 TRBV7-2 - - TGTGCCAGCAGGGGGGGCGCTACCTACGAGCAGTACTTC CASRGGATYEQYF
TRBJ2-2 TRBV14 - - TGTGCCAGCAGCCAAGAGGAGGCGCGGGGAGGGAACACCGGGGAGCTGTTTTTT CASSQEEARGGNTGELFF